Following are 18 T cell receptor beta chains from one sample sequenced in a study of naive and memory T cell subsets (dated by TCRdb to the late 2010s). Libraries were made using UMI-ligation and nested PCR. The sample was run on an Illumina MiSeq. To cover both TRBC1 and TRBC2, the beta constant-region primer consisted of an equimolar mix of two oligonucleotides. Four rounds of PCR, combining the SP2 primer with nested alpha and beta constant-region primers, were used to amplify the ligated cDNA. Clones were called with MiXCR by TCRdb after fastp trimmed the public reads at Q25, and only in-frame beta chains were retained. Merged by CDR3 protein, the rows form single entries marked with the most common genes and DNA. Recorded for this sample are approximately 80,000 distinct CDR3 sequences; roughly 9.3% of them occurred a single time. The top ten clones comprise about 1.2% of the sample. Sequences were obtained from naive CD8+ T cells from blood. The sample's cell subset or site label, decoded: naive T cells, CD45RA high CD27+. These receptor sequences come from a human donor in good health.

There are a few counts of this clonotype. The chain uses TRBV5-1 and TRBJ2-3; D uncertain. This CDR3 has 14 amino acids. Between the trimmed V and J ends, which lost 0 bases and 6 bases, there was a span of 11 bases. Germline values: CDR1 SGHRS, CDR2 YFSETQ. This CDR3 is CASSLDPVPDTQYF. The CDR3 region has the DNA TGCGCCAGCAGCTTGGATCCGGTTCCTGATACGCAGTATTTT.

This clonotype appeared a few times. The rearrangement uses TRBV15 and TRBJ2-1; 9 nucleotides line up with TRBD1. V was clipped by 8 bases and J by 7 bases; unmatched bases: 12. Per germline, CDR1 LNHNV and CDR2 YYDKDF (reference sequence). There are 15 residues in the CDR3. The CDR3 region is CATQAGTGLWNEQFF. The DNA for the CDR3 is TGTGCCACCCAAGCCGGGACAGGGCTTTGGAATGAGCAGTTCTTC.

This clonotype was detected a few times. The chain recombines TRBV11-2 with TRBJ2-1; the D gene is possibly TRBD2 (5 bases). Germline CDR1 and CDR2: SGHAT and FQNNGV. The V end lost 3 bases, the J end lost 0 bases, and 9 bases lay between the germline ends. The CDR3 consists of 15 residues. The CDR3 loop reads CASSFQGGSYNEQFF. The CDR3 DNA is TGTGCCAGCAGCTTTCAAGGAGGCTCCTACAATGAGCAGTTCTTC.

Only a few counts were recorded for this clonotype. The CDR3, as DNA: TGTGCCAGCAGTTTATACGACGCAAACACTGAAGCTTTCTTT. Encoded protein: CASSLYDANTEAFF. The rearrangement links TRBV27 to TRBJ1-1; D gene ambiguous. Trimming took off 1 base at V and 2 bases at J, with 8 bases between the two ends. Germline loops: CDR1 MNHEY, CDR2 SMNVEV (reference sequence). The CDR3 runs to 14 residues.

In this sample, this clonotype turned up a few times. The CDR3 region is CASIAGGLEQFF. In DNA, the CDR3 is TGTGCCTCGATAGCGGGAGGGCTTGAGCAGTTCTTC. V usage is TRBV30 and J usage is TRBJ2-1; 11 bases map to TRBD2. Germline CDR1 is GTSNPN and CDR2 is SVGIG (reference sequence). The CDR3 covers 12 residues. The junction had 5 bases not matched to a gene; V was cut back by 7 bases and J by 9 bases.

The genes are TRBV10-3 and TRBJ2-7, with 10 bases lining up with TRBD2. CDR3 length: 17 residues. From germline, CDR1 is ENHRY and CDR2 SYGVKD. The V segment lost 3 bases and the J segment 0 bases; nucleotides outside the gene matches: 8. CDR3 DNA sequence: TGTGCCATCAGTGACTTCACAATAGCGGGAGGCTCCTACGAGCAGTACTTC. It codes for CAISDFTIAGGSYEQYF.

In its sample, this clonotype was seen many times. The rearrangement joins TRBV6-6 to TRBJ2-3, with 12 bases that match TRBD2. This CDR3 region has 16 residues. Trimming took 5 bases from V and 5 from J; bases not matched to a gene: 8. CDR1 MNHNY and CDR2 SVGAGI come from the germline V gene (reference sequence). CDR3 DNA sequence: TGTGCCAGCAGTCTTAGACTAGCGGGAGCCGGAGATACGCAGTATTTT. This translates into CASSLRLAGAGDTQYF.

The table lists this clonotype with a few counts. CDR3 residues: CASSVAGGQDLSPGGYTF. In DNA form, the CDR3 reads TGTGCCAGCAGCGTAGCGGGAGGACAGGATCTTTCTCCGGGTGGCTACACCTTC. The gene calls are TRBV9 and TRBJ1-2; 7 bases match TRBD1. The CDR3 runs 18 residues. Germline-derived CDR1 and CDR2 are SGDLS and YYNGEE. V trimming: 0 bases; J trimming: 7 bases; junction bases outside the gene matches: 18.

This clonotype was observed a handful of times. The CDR3 bases are TGCGCCAGCAGCCAAGTCCCCTATCAGCCCCAGCATTTT. Protein: CASSQVPYQPQHF. The chain joins TRBV4-1 to TRBJ1-5, with unresolved D. CDR1 and CDR2 (germline): MGHRA, YSYEKL. There are 13 residues in the CDR3. Trimming removed 1 base from V and 5 bases from J, with 6 bases in between.

V gene TRBV20-1 combines with J gene TRBJ2-5, with D unclear. Per germline, CDR1 DFQATT and CDR2 SNEGSKA (reference sequence). V lost 0 bases and J lost 0, with 8 bases in between. There are 14 residues in the CDR3. CDR3 bases: TGCAGTGCTAGAGATCCTGAGGACCAAGAGACCCAGTACTTC. It codes for CSARDPEDQETQYF.

This clonotype occurred many times. The chain is built from TRBV29-1 and TRBJ2-7; 9 positions agree with TRBD2. V gave up 7 bases and J gave up 3 bases; unmatched junction bases: 10. Germline assignment: CDR1 SQVTM and CDR2 ANQGSEA. The CDR3 runs to 14 residues. The CDR3 spells CSAEFSGRDYEQYF. CDR3 DNA: TGCAGCGCCGAATTTAGCGGGAGAGACTACGAGCAGTACTTC.

This clonotype appeared a few times. The J gene is TRBJ2-7, the V gene TRBV6-5; TRBD2 agrees at 10 bases. V trimming: 6 bases; J trimming: 7 bases; junction bases outside the gene matches: 6. Germline CDR1 reads MNHEY; CDR2 reads SVGAGI. This CDR3 is 13 amino acids long. The CDR3 nucleotides are TGTGCCAGCAGACCTGGACTAGCGGAGGAGCAGTACTTC. This sequence encodes CASRPGLAEEQYF.

The rearrangement uses TRBV7-9 and TRBJ1-1; no firm D call. The V gene's germline CDR1 is SEHNR and CDR2 FQNEAQ (reference sequence). The V end was cut by 5 bases, the J end by 3 bases, with 4 bases between. The CDR3 has 11 residues. CDR3 in DNA: TGTGCCAGCAGCACACACACTGAAGCTTTCTTT. Translation gives CASSTHTEAFF.

This clonotype occurred a few times. The CDR3 bases are TGTGCCAGCAGCCTGGACGGGAACACCGGGGAGCTGTTTTTT. Protein product: CASSLDGNTGELFF. The genes are TRBV12-3 or TRBV12-4 and TRBJ2-2, with D unclear. The CDR3 has 14 residues. Deletions cut 6 bases from V and 1 base from J, with 9 bases between.

This clonotype was seen more than once but under ten times. This sequence joins TRBV14 and TRBJ2-1, with D perhaps TRBD2 (6 bases). Trimming removed 6 bases from V and 0 bases from J, with 15 bases in between. The germline V gene encodes CDR1 SGHDN and CDR2 FVKESK. There are 16 residues in the CDR3. This chain's CDR3 is CASRPGRGSSYNEQFF. The CDR3 DNA is TGTGCCAGCAGGCCTGGGCGGGGAAGCTCCTACAATGAGCAGTTCTTC. The entire variable domain, with the rest obtained from reference TRBV14 and TRBJ2-1, is as follows: EAGVTQFPSHSVIEKGQTVTLRCDPISGHDNLYWYRRVMGKEIKFLLHFVKESKQDESGMPNNRFLAERTGGTYSTLKVQPAELEDSGVYFCASRPGRGSSYNEQFFGPGTRLTVL.

This clonotype came up a few times. J is TRBJ2-1 and V is TRBV10-3, with TRBD2 identical over 13 bases. This CDR3 contains 17 residues. Germline lookup yields CDR1 ENHRY and CDR2 SYGVKD. The J segment lost 5 bases and the V segment lost 10 bases, leaving 14 bases of the junction unmatched. The CDR3 nucleotides are TGTGCCACCGTTTACCGACTAGCGGGAGGCCCGGACAATGAGCAGTTCTTC. It yields the protein CATVYRLAGGPDNEQFF.

The J gene is TRBJ2-4, the V gene TRBV30; D unclear. Germline V gives CDR1 GTSNPN, CDR2 SVGIG (reference sequence). Trimming pared 2 bases from V and 0 bases from J, leaving 11 bases between. This CDR3 contains 15 residues. The CDR3 nucleotides are TGTGCCTGGAGTCCCCAACCTATAGCCAAAAACATTCAGTACTTC. Its protein product is CAWSPQPIAKNIQYF.

This clonotype was seen only a few times. The chain carries TRBV28 and TRBJ2-2, with D maybe TRBD1 (5 bases). This CDR3 contains 15 residues. The V and J ends lost 3 bases and 5 bases respectively, with 13 bases between them. Per the germline V gene, CDR1 is MDHEN and CDR2 is SYDVKM. In DNA, the CDR3 is TGTGCCAGCAGTTTCCCCCAGTCAGGGACCGGGGAGCTGTTTTTT. As protein: CASSFPQSGTGELFF. The variable domain in full, completed from reference TRBV28 and TRBJ2-2, reads DVKVTQSSRYLVKRTGEKVFLECVQDMDHENMFWYRQDPGLGLRLIYFSYDVKMKEKGDIPEGYSVSREKKERFSLILESASTNQTSMYLCASSFPQSGTGELFFGEGSRLTVL.